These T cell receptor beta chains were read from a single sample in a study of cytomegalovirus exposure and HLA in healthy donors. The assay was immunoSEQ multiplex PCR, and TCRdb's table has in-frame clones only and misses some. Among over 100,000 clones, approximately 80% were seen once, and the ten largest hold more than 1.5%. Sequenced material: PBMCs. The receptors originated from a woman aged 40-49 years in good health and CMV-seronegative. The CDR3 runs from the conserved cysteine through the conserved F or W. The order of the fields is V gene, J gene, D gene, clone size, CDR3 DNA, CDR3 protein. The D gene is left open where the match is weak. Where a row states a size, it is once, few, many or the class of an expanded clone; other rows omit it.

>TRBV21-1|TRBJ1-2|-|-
TGTGCCAGCAGCAAAGGTCAGGGGCAACCTAACTATGGCTACACCTTC
CASSKGQGQPNYGYTF
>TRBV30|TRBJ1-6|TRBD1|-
TGTGCCTGGAGTGTTCAAAACAGGGGGCCCAATTCACCCCTCCACTTT
CAWSVQNRGPNSPLHF
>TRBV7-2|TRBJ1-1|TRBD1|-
TGTGCCAGCAGCCCATGGGACAGTCCGAACACTGAAGCTTTCTTT
CASSPWDSPNTEAFF
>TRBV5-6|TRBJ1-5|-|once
TGTGCCAGCAGCTTGTTTGAGGGGGGGTATCAGCCCCAGCATTTT
CASSLFEGGYQPQHF
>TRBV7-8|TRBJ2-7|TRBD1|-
TGTGCCAGCAGCTCGACCGGGACAGGGTCCTACTTGCCCAATTACGAGCAGTACTTC
CASSSTGTGSYLPNYEQYF
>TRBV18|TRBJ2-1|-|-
TGTGCCAGCTCCCAACAGGTGGGGTCCGGTGAGCAGTTCTTC
CASSQQVGSGEQFF
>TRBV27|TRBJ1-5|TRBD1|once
TGTGCCAGCAGTTCTCTGACAGGGATGAGCCAGCCCCAGCATTTT
CASSSLTGMSQPQHF
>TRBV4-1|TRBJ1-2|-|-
TGCGCCAGCAGCCAGGTCGGACAGTTCTATGGCTACACCTTC
CASSQVGQFYGYTF
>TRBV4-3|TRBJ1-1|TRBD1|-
TGCGCCAGCAGCCCCCTCGGGGCAGGGGGAAACACTGAAGCTTTCTTT
CASSPLGAGGNTEAFF
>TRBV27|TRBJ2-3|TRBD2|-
TGTGCCAGCAGTCCGCTGGAGGGAGGGCCTGGAGATACGCAGTATTTT
CASSPLEGGPGDTQYF
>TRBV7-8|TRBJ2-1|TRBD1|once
TGTGCCAGCAGCTTTTTCCCGGGACAGGGGGCGACTGAGCAGTTCTTC
CASSFFPGQGATEQFF
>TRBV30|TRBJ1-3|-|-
TGTGCCTGGAGTGTGGCCCTCCTCTCTGGAAACACCATATATTTT
CAWSVALLSGNTIYF
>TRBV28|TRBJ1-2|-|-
TGTGCCAGCAGTTTTCGAGGGGGAGCCTCCCTTAACTATGGCTACACCTTC
CASSFRGGASLNYGYTF
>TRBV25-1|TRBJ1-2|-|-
TGTGCCAGCAGGAAGGAGAACTATGGCTACACCTTC
CASRKENYGYTF
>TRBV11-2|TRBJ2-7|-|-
TGTGCCAGCAGCTTAATCGGCTACGAGCAGTACTTC
CASSLIGYEQYF
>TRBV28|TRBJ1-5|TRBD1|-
TGTGCCAGCAGTTCCCTCGGGACAGGGTATCAGCCCCAGCATTTT
CASSSLGTGYQPQHF
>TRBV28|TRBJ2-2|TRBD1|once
TGTGCCAGCAGTAGGGGGCAGTGGAACACCGGGGAGCTGTTTTTT
CASSRGQWNTGELFF
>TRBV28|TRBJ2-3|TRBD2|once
TGTGCCAGCAGTCCGGCGGGAGGGGCAGATACGCAGTATTTT
CASSPAGGADTQYF
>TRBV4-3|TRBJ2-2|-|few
TGCGCCAGCAGCCACGCGCTAGGGGACACCGGGGAGCTGTTTTTT
CASSHALGDTGELFF
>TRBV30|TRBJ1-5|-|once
TGTGCCTGGAGCCTGGCGGGGAATCAGCCCCAGCATTTT
CAWSLAGNQPQHF
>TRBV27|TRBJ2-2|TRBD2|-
TGTGCCAGCAGCCCCCTTAGTCGCGGGAGTCTAACCGGGGAGCTGTTTTTT
CASSPLSRGSLTGELFF
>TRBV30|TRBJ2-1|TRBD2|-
TGTGCCTATTGGCGGGAGGGGTCCTACAATGAGCAGTTCTTC
CAYWREGSYNEQFF
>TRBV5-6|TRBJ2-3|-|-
TGTGCCAGCAGCTTCCAGGCAGATACGCAGTATTTT
CASSFQADTQYF
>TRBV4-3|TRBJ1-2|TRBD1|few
TGCGCCAGCAGCCAAGGACGGGGACAGAATCCCTATGGCTACACCTTC
CASSQGRGQNPYGYTF